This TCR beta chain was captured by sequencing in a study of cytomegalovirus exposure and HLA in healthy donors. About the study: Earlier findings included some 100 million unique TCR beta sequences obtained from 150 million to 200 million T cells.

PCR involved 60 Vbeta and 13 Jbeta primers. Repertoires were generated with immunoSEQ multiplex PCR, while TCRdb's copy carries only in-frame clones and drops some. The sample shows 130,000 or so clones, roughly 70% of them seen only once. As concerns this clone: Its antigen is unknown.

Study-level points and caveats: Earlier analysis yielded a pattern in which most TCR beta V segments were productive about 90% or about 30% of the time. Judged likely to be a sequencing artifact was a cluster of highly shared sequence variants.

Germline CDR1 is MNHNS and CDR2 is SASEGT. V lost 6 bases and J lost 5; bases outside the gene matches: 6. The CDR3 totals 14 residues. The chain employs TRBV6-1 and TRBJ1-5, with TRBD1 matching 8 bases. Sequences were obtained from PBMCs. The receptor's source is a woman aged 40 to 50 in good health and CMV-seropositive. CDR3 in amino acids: CASRRRGLDQPQHF. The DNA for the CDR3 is TGTGCCAGCAGGCGCAGGGGGCTCGATCAGCCCCAGCATTTT.